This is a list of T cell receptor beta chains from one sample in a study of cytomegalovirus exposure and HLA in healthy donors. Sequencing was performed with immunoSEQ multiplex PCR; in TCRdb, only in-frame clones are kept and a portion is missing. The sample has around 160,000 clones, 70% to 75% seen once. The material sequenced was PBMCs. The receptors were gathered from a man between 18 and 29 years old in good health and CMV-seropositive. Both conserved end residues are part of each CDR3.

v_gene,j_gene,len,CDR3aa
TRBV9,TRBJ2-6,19,CASSASVRDRYSGANVLTF
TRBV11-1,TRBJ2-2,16,CASSSLGAWNTGELFF
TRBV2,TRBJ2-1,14,CASSQRAGNNEQFF
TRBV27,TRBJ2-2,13,CASSSGGSGELFF
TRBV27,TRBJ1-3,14,CASSLGGSGNTIYF
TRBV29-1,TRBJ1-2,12,CSVSAGGYGYTF
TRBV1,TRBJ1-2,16,CTSSQAPLWPHYGYTF
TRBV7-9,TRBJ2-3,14,CASSLTTSTDTQYF
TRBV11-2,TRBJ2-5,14,CATSMAGRGETQYF
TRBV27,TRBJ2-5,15,CASSLSWGLRETQYF
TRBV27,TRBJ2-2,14,CASSSSGSTGELFF
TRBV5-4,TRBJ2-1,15,CASSTAGGAYNEQFF
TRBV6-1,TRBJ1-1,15,CASSEVGTWSTEAFF
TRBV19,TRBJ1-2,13,CASRFDRGYGYTF
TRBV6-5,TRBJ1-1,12,CASKKRDTEAFF
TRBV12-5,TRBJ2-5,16,CASGLVRASGQETQYF
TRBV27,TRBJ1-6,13,CASSPFMSSPLHF
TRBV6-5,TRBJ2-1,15,CASSYTPTLYNEQFF
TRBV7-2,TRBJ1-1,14,CASSLGGARTEAFF
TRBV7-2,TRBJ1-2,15,CASSLDGGGRGGYTF
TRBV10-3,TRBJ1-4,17,CAISESKLTQGNEKLFF
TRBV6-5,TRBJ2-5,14,CASSYSGPRETQYF
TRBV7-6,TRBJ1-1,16,CASSSQGVRTNTEAFF
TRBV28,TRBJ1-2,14,CASSTTAGNYGYTF
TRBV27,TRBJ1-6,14,CASSLTGGVSPLHF
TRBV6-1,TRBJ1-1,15,CASRGGRVGGTEAFF
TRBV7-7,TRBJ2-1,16,CASSPTPGTSGNEQFF
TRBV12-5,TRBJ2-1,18,CASGKGLAGETPDNEQFF
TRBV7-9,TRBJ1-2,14,CASSLGGANYGYTF
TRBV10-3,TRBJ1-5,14,CASQETGGNQPQHF
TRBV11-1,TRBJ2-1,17,CASSLQGAASGYNEQFF
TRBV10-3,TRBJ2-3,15,CAISESRRDADTQYF
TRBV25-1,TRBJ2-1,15,CASSPPGGSYNEQFF
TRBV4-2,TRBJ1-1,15,CASSQEVQGGTEAFF
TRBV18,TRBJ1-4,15,CASSPTGSTNEKLFF
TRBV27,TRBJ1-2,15,CASSPSSTGFYGYTF
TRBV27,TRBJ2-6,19,CASSPYWTSVSSGANVLTF
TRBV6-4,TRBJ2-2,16,CASSLLAGAPPGELFF
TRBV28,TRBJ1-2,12,CASSIYLAGYTF
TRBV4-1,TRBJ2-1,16,CASSQGVLVRGNEQFF
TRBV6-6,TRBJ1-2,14,CASSLDRADGSYTF
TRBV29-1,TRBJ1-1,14,CSVGYRGLNTEAFF
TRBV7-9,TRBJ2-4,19,CASSLAWTKEGLAKNIQYF
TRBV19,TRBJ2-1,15,CASSIAGGGYNEQFF
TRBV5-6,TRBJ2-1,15,CASSTPGGSYNEQFF
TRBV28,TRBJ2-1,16,CASSLERGRTYNEQFF
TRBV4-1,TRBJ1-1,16,CASSQESQGRFAEAFF
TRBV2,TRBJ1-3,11,CASKEGNTIYF
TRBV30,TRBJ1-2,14,CAWSVGGFNYGYTF
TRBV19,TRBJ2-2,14,CASSNSAVAGELFF
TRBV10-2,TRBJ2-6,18,CASSESGEYYSGANVLTF
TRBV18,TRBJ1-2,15,CASSPVGLGDYGYTF